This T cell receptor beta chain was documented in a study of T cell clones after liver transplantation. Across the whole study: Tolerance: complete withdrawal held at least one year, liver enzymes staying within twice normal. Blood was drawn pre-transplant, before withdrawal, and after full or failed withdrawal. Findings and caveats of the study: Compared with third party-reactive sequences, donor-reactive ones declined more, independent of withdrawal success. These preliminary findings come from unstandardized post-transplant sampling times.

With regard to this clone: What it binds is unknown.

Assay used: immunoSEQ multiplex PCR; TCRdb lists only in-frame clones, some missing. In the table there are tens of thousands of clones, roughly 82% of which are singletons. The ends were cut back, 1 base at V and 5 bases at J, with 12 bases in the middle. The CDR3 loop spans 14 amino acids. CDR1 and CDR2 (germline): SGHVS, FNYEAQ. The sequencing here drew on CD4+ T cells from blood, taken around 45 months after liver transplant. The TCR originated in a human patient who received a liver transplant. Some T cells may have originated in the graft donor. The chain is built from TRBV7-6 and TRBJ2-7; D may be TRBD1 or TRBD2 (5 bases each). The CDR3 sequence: CASSLDGTSNEQYF. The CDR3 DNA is TGTGCCAGCAGCTTAGACGGGACCTCTAACGAGCAGTACTTC.